This TCR beta chain was obtained from a study of blood T cell repertoires in COVID-19. The wider study: Material from acute and convalescent COVID-19 was sourced from the United States, Italy and Spain.

Individuals drawn from approximately 26 US areas were roughly 18 to 95 years old. The ends were cut back, 3 bases at V and 7 bases at J, with 17 bases in the middle. Germline V gene sequence: CDR1 SGHDT, CDR2 YYEEEE. The CDR3 totals 14 residues. Profiling relied on immunoSEQ multiplex PCR, and the TCRdb table lists in-frame clones only, not all of them. The table includes some 350,000 clones, approximately 88% detected once. V gene TRBV5-6 combines with J gene TRBJ2-7; a possible D gene is TRBD1 (6 bases). The sequence derives from a man under 40 who had recovered from COVID-19. The source material was PBMCs or T cells enriched from blood (not recorded which). CDR3 region: CASSWQQGLGEQYF. The CDR3 DNA is TGTGCCAGCAGCTGGCAACAGGGCCTGGGGGAGCAGTACTTC.